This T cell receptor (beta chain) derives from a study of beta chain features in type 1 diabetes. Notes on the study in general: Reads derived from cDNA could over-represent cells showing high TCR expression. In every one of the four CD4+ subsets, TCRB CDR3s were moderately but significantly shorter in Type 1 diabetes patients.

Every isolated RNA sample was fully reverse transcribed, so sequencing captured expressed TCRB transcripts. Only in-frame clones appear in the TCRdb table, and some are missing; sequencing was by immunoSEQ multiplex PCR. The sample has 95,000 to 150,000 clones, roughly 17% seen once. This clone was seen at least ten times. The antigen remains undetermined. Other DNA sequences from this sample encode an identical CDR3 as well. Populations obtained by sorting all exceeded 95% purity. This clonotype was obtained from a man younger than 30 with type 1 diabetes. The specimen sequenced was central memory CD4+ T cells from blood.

The CDR3 loop reads CASSPRNTEAFF. CDR3 DNA sequence: TGTGCCAGCAGCCCCAGGAACACTGAAGCTTTCTTT. The chain couples TRBV7-2 to TRBJ1-1; no clear D gene. Germline CDR1 SGHTA, CDR2 FQGNSA. CDR3 length: 12 residues. Trimming stripped 5 bases from V and 1 base from J, with 5 bases between.